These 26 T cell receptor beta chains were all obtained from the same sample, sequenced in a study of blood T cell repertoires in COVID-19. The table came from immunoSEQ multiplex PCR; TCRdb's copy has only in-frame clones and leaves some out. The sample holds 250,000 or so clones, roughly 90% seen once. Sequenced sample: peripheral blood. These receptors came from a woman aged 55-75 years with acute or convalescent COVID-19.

The CDR3 region has the DNA TGTGCCAGCAGCGTAGGTCAGGGGGCTGTGAACACTGAAGCTTTCTTT. Translated: CASSVGQGAVNTEAFF. V is TRBV9 and J is TRBJ1-1, with TRBD1 matching over 8 bases. Trimming at V came to 0 bases and at J to 0 bases, leaving 4 bases not matched to a gene. The CDR3 extends over 16 amino acids. Germline CDR1 and CDR2: SGDLS and YYNGEE.

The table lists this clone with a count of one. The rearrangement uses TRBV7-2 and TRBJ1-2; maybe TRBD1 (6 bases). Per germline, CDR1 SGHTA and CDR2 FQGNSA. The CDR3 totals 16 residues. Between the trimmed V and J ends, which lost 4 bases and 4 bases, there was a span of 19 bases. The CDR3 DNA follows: TGTGCCAGCAGCTCAGATGGTACAGGGCGTGCCTATGGCTACACCTTC. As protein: CASSSDGTGRAYGYTF.

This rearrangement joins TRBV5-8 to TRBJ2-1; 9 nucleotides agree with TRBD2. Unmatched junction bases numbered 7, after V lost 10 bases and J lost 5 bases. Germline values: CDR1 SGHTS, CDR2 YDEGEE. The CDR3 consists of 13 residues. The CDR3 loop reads CAGGGGVHNEQFF. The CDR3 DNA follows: TGTGCCGGCGGGGGGGGTGTCCACAATGAGCAGTTCTTC.

The CDR3 region is CSAGQTDAATIYF. The CDR3, as DNA: TGCAGCGCCGGACAGACAGATGCGGCCACCATATATTTT. The chain has TRBV29-1 and TRBJ1-3, with D possibly being TRBD1 (6 bases). Germline V gene lookup returns CDR1 SQVTM and CDR2 ANQGSEA. Trimming took off 7 bases at V and 9 bases at J, with 19 bases between the two ends. The CDR3 is 13 amino acids. Full variable domain (rest looked up from reference TRBV29-1 and TRBJ1-3): SAVISQKPSRDICQRGTSLTIQCQVDSQVTMMFWYRQQPGQSLTLIATANQGSEATYESGFVIDKFPISRPNLTFSTLTVSNMSPEDSSIYLCSAGQTDAATIYFGEGSWLTVV.

CDR3 sequence: CASSSELNTEAFF. DNA for the CDR3: TGTGCCAGCTCATCGGAGCTGAACACTGAAGCTTTCTTT. The rearrangement joins TRBV18 to TRBJ1-1, with D unresolved. Trimming pared 5 bases from V and 0 bases from J, leaving 7 bases between. Germline CDR1 reads KGHSH; CDR2 reads LQKENI. This CDR3 is 13 amino acids long.

The CDR3 is CASSFQGQGPYTEAFF. The CDR3 DNA follows: TGTGCCAGCAGCTTCCAGGGACAGGGGCCGTACACTGAAGCTTTCTTT. This chain joins TRBV7-3 and TRBJ1-1; 10 nucleotides line up with TRBD1. The CDR3 sequence is 16 residues long. J lost 3 bases, V lost 3 bases, and 7 bases had no gene match. Germline assignment: CDR1 SGHTA and CDR2 FQGTGA.

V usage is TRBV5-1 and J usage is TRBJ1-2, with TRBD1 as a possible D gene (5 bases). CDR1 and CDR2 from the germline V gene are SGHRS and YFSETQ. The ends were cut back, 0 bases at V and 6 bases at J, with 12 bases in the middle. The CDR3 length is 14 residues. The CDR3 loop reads CASSLAMGGDGYTF. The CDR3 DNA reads TGCGCCAGCAGCTTGGCGATGGGAGGGGATGGCTACACCTTC.

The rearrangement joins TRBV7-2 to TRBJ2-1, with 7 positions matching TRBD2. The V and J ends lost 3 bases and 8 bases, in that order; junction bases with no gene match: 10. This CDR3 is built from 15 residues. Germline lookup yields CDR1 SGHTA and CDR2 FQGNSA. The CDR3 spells CASSFQAGSGYEQFF. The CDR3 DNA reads TGTGCCAGCAGCTTCCAAGCGGGGTCCGGTTATGAGCAGTTCTTC.

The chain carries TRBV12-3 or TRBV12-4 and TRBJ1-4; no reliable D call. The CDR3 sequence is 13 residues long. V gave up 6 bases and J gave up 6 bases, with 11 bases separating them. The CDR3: CASSFGSYEKLFF. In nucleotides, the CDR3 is TGTGCCAGCAGCTTCGGGAGTTATGAAAAACTGTTTTTT.

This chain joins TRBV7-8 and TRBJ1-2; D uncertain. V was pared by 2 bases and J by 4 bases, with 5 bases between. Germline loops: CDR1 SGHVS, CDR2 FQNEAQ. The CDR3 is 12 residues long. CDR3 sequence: CASSLWSYGYTF. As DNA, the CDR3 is TGTGCCAGCAGCTTATGGAGCTATGGCTACACCTTC.

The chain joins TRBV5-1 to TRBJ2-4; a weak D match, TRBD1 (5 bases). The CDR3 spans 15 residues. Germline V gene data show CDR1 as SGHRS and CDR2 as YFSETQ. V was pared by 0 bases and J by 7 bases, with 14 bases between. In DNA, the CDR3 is TGCGCCAGCAGCTTGGTTGGGGCCGGAGATAACATTCAGTACTTC. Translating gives CASSLVGAGDNIQYF.

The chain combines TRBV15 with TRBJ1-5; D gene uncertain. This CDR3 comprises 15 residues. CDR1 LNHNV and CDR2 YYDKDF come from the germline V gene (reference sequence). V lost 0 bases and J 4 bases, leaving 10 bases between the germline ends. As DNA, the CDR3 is TGTGCCACCAGCAGAGAACCGGGAATAAATCAGCCCCAGCATTTT. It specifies CATSREPGINQPQHF.

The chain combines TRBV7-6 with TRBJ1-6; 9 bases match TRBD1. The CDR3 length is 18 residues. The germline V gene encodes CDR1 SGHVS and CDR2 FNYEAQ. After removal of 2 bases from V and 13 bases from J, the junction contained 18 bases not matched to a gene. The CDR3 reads CASSLYAVSPGQGIPLHF. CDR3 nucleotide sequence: TGTGCCAGCAGCTTATATGCGGTCTCCCCGGGACAGGGCATTCCCCTCCACTTT.

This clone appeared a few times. The CDR3 loop reads CASSSGQALQETQYF. In DNA form, the CDR3 reads TGTGCCAGCAGCTCCGGACAGGCCCTCCAAGAGACCCAGTACTTC. The rearrangement joins TRBV6-6 to TRBJ2-5; 7 positions match TRBD1. Losses at the gene ends were 6 bases for V and 1 base for J; bases not matched to a gene: 8. This CDR3 spans 15 amino acids. The V gene's germline CDR1 is MNHNY and CDR2 SVGAGI (reference sequence).

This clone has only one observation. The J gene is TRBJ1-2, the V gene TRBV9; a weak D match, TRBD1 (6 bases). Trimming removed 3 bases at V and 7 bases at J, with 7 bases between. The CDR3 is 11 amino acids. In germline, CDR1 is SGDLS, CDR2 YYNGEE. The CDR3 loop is CASSARGGYTF. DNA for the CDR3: TGTGCCAGCAGCGCCAGGGGTGGCTACACCTTC.

This chain's CDR3 is CASSSSQLWADNNSPLHF. For the CDR3, the DNA is TGTGCCAGTAGTTCCTCCCAGCTGTGGGCAGATAATAATTCACCCCTCCACTTT. The chain combines TRBV19 with TRBJ1-6; D is unclear. The germline V gene has CDR1 LNHDA and CDR2 SQIVND (reference sequence). This CDR3 is 18 amino acids long. V was trimmed by 5 bases and J by 5 bases, leaving 22 bases between them.

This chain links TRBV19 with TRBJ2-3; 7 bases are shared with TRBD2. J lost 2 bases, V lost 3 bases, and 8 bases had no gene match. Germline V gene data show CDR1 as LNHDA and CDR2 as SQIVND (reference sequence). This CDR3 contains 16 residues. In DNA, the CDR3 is TGTGCCAGTAGTATCCTGGGGGGGATTTACACAGATACGCAGTATTTT. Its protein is CASSILGGIYTDTQYF.

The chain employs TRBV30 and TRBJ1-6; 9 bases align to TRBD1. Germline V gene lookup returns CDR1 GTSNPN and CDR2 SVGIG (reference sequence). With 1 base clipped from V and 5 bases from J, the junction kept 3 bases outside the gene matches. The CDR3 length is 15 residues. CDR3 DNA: TGTGCCTGGAGTGGACAGGGGGTTGATAATTCACCCCTCCACTTT. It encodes CAWSGQGVDNSPLHF.

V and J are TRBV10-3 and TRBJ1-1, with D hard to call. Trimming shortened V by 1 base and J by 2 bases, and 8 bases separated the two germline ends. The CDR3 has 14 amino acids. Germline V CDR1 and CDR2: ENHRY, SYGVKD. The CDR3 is CAISELTANTEAFF. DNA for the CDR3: TGTGCCATCAGTGAGTTAACAGCAAACACTGAAGCTTTCTTT.

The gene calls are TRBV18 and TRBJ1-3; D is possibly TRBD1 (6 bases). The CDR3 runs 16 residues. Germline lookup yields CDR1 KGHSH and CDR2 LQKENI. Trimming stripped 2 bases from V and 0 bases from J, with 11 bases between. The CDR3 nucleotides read TGTGCCAGCTCACCAGGCAGGGGAAGCTCTGGAAACACCATATATTTT. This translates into CASSPGRGSSGNTIYF.

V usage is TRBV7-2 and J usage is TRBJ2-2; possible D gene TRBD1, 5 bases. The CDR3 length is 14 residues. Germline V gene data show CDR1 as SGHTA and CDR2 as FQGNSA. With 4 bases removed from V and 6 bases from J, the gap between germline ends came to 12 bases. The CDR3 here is CASSSQVSAGELFF. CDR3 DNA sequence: TGTGCCAGCAGCTCACAGGTGTCCGCCGGGGAGCTGTTTTTT.

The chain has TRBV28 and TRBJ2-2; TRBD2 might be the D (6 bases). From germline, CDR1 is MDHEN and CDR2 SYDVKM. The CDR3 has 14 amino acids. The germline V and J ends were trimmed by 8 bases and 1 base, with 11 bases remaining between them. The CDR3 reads CASWSSGNTGELFF. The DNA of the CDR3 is TGTGCCAGCTGGAGTAGCGGGAACACCGGGGAGCTGTTTTTT.

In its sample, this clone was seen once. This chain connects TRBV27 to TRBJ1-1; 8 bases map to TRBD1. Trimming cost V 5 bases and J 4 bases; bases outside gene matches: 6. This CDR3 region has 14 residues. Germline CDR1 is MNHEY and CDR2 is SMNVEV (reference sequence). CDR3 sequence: CASSPTGGITEAFF. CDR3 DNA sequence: TGTGCCAGCAGTCCTACAGGGGGGATCACTGAAGCTTTCTTT.

CDR3 coding DNA: TGTGCCAGCAGTTTAAGGGCACAGGTCAGCTCCGAGCAGTACTTC. It encodes CASSLRAQVSSEQYF. The gene calls are TRBV28 and TRBJ2-7, with D perhaps TRBD1 (5 bases). V shed 2 bases and J shed 6 bases, with 17 bases lying between them. This CDR3 region has 15 residues. Germline lookup yields CDR1 MDHEN and CDR2 SYDVKM.

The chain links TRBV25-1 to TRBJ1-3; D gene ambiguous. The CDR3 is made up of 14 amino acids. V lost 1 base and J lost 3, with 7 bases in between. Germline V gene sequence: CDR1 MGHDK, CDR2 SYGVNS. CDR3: CASSESGYGNTIYF. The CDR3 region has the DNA TGTGCCAGCAGTGAATCAGGATATGGAAACACCATATATTTT.

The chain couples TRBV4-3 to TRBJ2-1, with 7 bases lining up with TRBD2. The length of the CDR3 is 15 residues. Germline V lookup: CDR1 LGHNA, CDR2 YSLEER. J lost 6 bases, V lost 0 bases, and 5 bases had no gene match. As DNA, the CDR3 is TGCGCCAGCAGCCAAGATCGGCTAGCGGCCAATGAGCAGTTCTTC. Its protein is CASSQDRLAANEQFF.